This TCR beta chain was identified during a study of cytomegalovirus exposure and HLA in healthy donors. PCR employed 60 Vbeta and 13 Jbeta primers. Repertoires were generated with immunoSEQ multiplex PCR, while TCRdb's copy carries only in-frame clones and drops some. Of fewer than 150,000 clones listed, 82% were seen once; the top ten hold nearly 2.5%. V was clipped by 7 bases and J by 2 bases, with 10 bases between them. The CDR3 totals 13 residues. The germline V gene has CDR1 MNHNS and CDR2 SASEGT. This sequence originates from a woman aged 18-29 years in good health and CMV-seronegative. The sample comprised PBMCs. The rearrangement links TRBV6-1 to TRBJ2-3; D remains unclear. The CDR3 nucleotides are TGTGCCAGCATCCGAGAAAACACAGATACGCAGTATTTT. Translating it yields CASIRENTDTQYF.